This T cell receptor (beta chain) originates from a study of T-cell memory formation after mild COVID-19 (dated by TCRdb to 2020 to 2023). For the wider study: Most TCR sequence clusters were specific to one of the two donors. The cohort comprised two young, previously healthy adult volunteers, one female and one male. In two donors, T-cell clones that expanded and contracted after mild COVID-19 were tracked by sequencing TCRalpha and TCRbeta repertoires over time. Results the study describes overall, beyond this receptor: Some responding clones were found in pre-infection memory, which suggests that pre-existing cross-reactive memory T cells took part in the SARS-CoV-2 response. Clones that contracted from day 15 to 85 showed balanced CD4/CD8 phenotypes, whereas a second wave of clones that expanded from day 15 to 37 leaned towards CD4+. Contracting CD4+ clones were located mainly in the CM and EM memory subsets, whereas CD8+ clones were found to be enriched in EMRA. The study included only two mild cases, and larger cohorts that include severe cases with pre-infection samples were judged to be necessary. The second-wave clones that peaked on day 37 were not confirmed to be SARS-CoV-2 specific.

Measured from the cysteine to the phenylalanine, the CDR3 is 18 residues long. CDR3 DNA only is kept here, 54 bases in frame from base 1. The germline ends are 22 bases apart after V is trimmed by 4 bases and J by 0 bases. Looking up the germline V gene (reference sequence) yields CDR1 SEHNR and CDR2 FQNEAQ. TCRdb names Illumina NovaSeq 6000 as the instrument used. Using 5'RACE with constant-segment primers, TCRalpha and TCRbeta cDNA libraries were constructed, with sample barcodes and unique molecular identifiers added in the process. RNA was extracted from every sample with Trizol reagent. The libraries were amplified in two PCR steps, and the second step added a second sample barcode and Illumina TruSeq adapters. Libraries were sequenced on an Illumina NovaSeq with 2 x 150 bp paired-end reads. Under the source paper's analysis protocol: The reads were demultiplexed and collapsed into UMI-guided consensus sequences using migec v1.2.7. Using mixcr v2.1.11, UMI consensuses were aligned to TRA and TRB V and J templates and then assembled into clonotypes. Clonotypes were classified as expanded or contracted when called significant by both edgeR and NoisET, with noise models trained on biological replicates. edgeR calls used a false discovery rate-adjusted p below 0.01 and a log2 fold-change threshold of 1. PCA with hierarchical clustering of max-normalized trajectories of the 1000 most abundant clonotypes was used as exploratory dynamics analysis. Separately sequenced CD4+ and CD8+ repertoires were used to assign the CD4 or CD8 phenotype of responding clones. The public reads were reprocessed in TCRdb via fastp at Q25 and MiXCR, keeping in-frame beta chains. Each entry is one CDR3 protein sequence, shown with its most common DNA and genes. Clone size and V and J calls follow TCRdb, not the original study. This sample has fewer than 650,000 distinct CDR3 sequences in its table, and roughly a fifth of those were observed once. Around 7.7% of the sample rests with the top ten.

On this clonotype: It lacks a known antigen. No qualities accompany the bases; no much larger clone lies one base away.

PBMCs were isolated by Ficoll-Paque density gradient centrifugation. The sequence joins TRBV7-9 to TRBJ2-7, with the D gene tentatively TRBD1 or TRBD2, based on 5 matching bases in each. The TCR was taken from an adult woman who had mild COVID-19 (a few samples of this study predate the infection). The sample titles of this study are shuffled in the database, so cell type and time point are left out; the donor was told from shared clones. Input material: PBMCs or a T cell subset sorted from them (not recorded which). At the DNA level, the sequence is TGTGCCAGCAGCTCTATTATCCGGGACGGAGGATCCTCCTACGAGCAGTACTTC. Translated, it gives CASSSIIRDGGSSYEQYF.